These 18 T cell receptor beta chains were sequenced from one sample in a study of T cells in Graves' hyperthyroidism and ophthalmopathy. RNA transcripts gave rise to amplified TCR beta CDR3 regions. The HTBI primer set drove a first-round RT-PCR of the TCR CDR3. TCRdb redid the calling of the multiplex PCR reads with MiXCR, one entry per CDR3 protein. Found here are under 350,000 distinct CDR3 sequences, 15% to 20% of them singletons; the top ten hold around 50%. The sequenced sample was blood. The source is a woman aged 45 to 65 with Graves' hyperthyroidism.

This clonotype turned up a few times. As DNA, the CDR3 is TGTGCCACCTTAGGAGATACGCAGTATTTT. Translation: CATLGDTQYF. V gene TRBV2 combines with J gene TRBJ2-3; D unclear. There are 10 residues in the CDR3. From germline, CDR1 is SNHLY and CDR2 FYNNEI. With 10 bases removed from V and 5 bases from J, the gap between germline ends came to 7 bases.

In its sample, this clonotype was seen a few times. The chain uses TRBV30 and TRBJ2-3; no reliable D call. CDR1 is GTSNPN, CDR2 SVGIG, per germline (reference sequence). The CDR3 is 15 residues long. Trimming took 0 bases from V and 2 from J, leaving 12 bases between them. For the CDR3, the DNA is TGTGCCTGGAGTGTTATGCTTACCTACACAGATACGCAGTATTTT. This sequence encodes CAWSVMLTYTDTQYF.

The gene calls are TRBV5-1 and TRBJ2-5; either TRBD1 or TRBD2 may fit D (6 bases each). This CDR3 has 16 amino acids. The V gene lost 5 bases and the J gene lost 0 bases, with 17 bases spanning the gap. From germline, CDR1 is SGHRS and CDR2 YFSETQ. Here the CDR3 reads CASRGGSGQYQETQYF. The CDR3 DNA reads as TGCGCCAGCAGAGGGGGGTCAGGACAGTACCAAGAGACCCAGTACTTC.

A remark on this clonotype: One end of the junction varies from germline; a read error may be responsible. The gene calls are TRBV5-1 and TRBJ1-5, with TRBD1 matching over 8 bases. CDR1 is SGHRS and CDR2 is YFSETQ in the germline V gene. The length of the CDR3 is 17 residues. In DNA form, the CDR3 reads TGCGCCAGCAGCTTGGAGCAGGGGGCGCGGAGCAATCAGCCCCCGCATTTT. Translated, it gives CASSLEQGARSNQPPHF.

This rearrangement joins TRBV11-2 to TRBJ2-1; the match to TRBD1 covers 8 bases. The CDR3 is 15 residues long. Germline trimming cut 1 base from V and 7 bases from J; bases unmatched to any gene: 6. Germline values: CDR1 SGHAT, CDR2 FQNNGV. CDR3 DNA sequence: TGTGCCAGCAGCTTAGGGGCAGGGGGCAGGAATGAGCAGTTCTTC. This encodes CASSLGAGGRNEQFF. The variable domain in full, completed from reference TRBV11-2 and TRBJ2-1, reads EAGVAQSPRYKIIEKRQSVAFWCNPISGHATLYWYQQILGQGPKLLIQFQNNGVVDDSQLPKDRFSAERLKGVDSTLKIQPAKLEDSAVYLCASSLGAGGRNEQFFGPGTRLTVL.

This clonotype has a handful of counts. CDR3 coding DNA: TGCAGTGCCGCCAAGACCGGGACTAGCGGGAGTTATAACACCGGGGAGCTGTTTTTT. Its protein product is CSAAKTGTSGSYNTGELFF. The chain is built from TRBV20-1 and TRBJ2-2; 14 bases agree with TRBD2. Germline V gene lookup returns CDR1 DFQATT and CDR2 SNEGSKA (reference sequence). The CDR3 consists of 19 residues. V was clipped by 6 bases and J by 2 bases; unmatched bases: 14.

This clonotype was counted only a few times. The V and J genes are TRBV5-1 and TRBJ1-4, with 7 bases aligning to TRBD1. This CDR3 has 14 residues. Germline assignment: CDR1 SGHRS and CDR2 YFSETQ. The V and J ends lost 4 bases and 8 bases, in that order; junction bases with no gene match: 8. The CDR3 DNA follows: TGCGCCAGCAGCAGGGACAGTTCGGAGGAAAAACTGTTTTTT. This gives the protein CASSRDSSEEKLFF.

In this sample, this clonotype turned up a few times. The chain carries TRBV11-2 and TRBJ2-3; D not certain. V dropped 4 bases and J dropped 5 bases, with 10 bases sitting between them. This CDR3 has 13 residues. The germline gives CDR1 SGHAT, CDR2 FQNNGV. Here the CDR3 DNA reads TGTGCCAGCAGCTCCTTAACTGGAGATACGCAGTATTTT. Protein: CASSSLTGDTQYF. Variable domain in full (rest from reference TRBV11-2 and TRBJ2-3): EAGVAQSPRYKIIEKRQSVAFWCNPISGHATLYWYQQILGQGPKLLIQFQNNGVVDDSQLPKDRFSAERLKGVDSTLKIQPAKLEDSAVYLCASSSLTGDTQYFGPGTRLTVL.

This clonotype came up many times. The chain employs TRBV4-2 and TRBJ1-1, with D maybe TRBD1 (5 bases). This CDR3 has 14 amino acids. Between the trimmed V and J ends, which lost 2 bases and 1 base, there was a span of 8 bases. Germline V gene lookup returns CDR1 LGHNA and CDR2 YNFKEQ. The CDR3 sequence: CASSQPDRNTEAFF. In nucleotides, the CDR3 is TGTGCCAGCAGCCAACCAGACAGGAACACTGAAGCTTTCTTT.

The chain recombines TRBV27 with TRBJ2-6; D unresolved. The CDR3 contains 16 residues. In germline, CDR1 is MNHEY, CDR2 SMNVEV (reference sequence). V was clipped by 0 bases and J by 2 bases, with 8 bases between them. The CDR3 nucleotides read TGTGCCAGCAGTTTATCGAACCCTCCTGGGGCCAACGTCCTGACTTTC. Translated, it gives CASSLSNPPGANVLTF.

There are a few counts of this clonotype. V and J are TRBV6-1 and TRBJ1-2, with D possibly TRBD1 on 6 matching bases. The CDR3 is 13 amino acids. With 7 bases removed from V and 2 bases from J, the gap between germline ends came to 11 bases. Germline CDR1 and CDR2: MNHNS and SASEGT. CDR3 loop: CASTRTANYGYTF. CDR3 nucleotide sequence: TGTGCCAGCACTAGGACAGCCAACTATGGCTACACCTTC.

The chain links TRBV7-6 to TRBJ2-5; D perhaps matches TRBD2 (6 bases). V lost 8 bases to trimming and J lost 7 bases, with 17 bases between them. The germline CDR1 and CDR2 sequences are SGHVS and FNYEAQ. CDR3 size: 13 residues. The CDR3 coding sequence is TGTGCCAGCGGATCATTATACGGGGGGACCCAGTACTTC. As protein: CASGSLYGGTQYF.

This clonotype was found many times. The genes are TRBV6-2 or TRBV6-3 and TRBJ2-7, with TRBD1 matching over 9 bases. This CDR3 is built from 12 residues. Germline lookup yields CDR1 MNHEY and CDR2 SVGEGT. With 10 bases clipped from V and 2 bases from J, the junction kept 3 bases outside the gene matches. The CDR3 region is CATRDRAYEQYF. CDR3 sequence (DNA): TGTGCCACCCGGGACAGGGCCTACGAGCAGTACTTC.

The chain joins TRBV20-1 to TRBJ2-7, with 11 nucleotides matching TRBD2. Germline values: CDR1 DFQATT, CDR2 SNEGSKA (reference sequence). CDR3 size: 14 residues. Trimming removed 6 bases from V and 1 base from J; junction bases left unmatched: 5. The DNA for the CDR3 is TGCAGTGCCCCGCTAGCGGGAGGTTCCTACGAGCAGTACTTC. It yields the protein CSAPLAGGSYEQYF.

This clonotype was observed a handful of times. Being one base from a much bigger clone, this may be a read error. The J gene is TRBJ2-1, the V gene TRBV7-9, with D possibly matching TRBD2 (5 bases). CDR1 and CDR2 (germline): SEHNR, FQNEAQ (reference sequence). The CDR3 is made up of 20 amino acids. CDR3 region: CAGSLVRGSEPRRSYNEQFF. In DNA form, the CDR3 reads TGTGCCGGCAGCTTAGTACGAGGTAGCGAGCCAAGGAGATCCTACAATGAGCAGTTCTTC. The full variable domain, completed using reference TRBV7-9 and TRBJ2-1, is DTGVSQNPRHKITKRGQNVTFRCDPISEHNRLYWYRQTLGQGPEFLTYFQNEAQLEKSRLLSDRFSAERPKGSFSTLEIQRTEQGDSAMYLCAGSLVRGSEPRRSYNEQFFGPGTRLTVL.

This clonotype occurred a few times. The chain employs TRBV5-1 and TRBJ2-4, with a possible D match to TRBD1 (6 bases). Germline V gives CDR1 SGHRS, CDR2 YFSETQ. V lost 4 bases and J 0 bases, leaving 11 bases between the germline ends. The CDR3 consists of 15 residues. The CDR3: CASSLGTLAKNIQYF. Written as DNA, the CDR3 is TGCGCCAGCAGCCTGGGGACATTAGCCAAAAACATTCAGTACTTC.

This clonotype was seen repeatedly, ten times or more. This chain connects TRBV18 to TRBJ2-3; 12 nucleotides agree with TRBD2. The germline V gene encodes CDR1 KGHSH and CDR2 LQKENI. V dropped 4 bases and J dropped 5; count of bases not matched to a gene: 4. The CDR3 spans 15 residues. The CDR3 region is CASSQLAGGQDTQYF. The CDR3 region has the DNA TGTGCCAGCTCACAACTAGCGGGGGGCCAAGATACGCAGTATTTT.

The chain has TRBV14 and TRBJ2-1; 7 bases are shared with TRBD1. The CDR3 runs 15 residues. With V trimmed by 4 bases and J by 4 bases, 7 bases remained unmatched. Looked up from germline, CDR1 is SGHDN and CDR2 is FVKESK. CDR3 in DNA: TGTGCCAGCAGCCGGGGACAGAGTCCTTACAATGAGCAGTTCTTC. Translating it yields CASSRGQSPYNEQFF.